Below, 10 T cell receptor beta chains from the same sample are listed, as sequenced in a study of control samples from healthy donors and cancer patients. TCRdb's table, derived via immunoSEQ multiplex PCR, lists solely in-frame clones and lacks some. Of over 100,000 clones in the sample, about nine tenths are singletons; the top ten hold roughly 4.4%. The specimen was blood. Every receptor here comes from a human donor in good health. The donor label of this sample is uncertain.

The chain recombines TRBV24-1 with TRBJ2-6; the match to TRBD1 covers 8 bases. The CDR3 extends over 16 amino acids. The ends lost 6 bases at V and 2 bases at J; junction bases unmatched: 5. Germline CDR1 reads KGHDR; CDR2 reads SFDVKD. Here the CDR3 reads CATSPRTGTGANVLTF. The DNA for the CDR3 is TGTGCCACCAGTCCCCGGACAGGGACTGGGGCCAACGTCCTGACTTTC.

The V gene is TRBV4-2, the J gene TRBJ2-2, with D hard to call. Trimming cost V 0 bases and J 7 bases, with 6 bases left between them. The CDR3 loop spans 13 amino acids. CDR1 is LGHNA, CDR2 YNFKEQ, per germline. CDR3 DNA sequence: TGTGCCAGCAGCCAAGATCCTGGCGGGGAGCTGTTTTTT. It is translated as CASSQDPGGELFF.

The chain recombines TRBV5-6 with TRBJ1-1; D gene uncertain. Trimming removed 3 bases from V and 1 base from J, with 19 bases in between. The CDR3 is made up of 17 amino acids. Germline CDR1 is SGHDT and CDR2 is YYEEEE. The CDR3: CASSSTGGRSENTEAFF. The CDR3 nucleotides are TGTGCCAGCAGCTCAACCGGTGGACGTTCGGAGAACACTGAAGCTTTCTTT.

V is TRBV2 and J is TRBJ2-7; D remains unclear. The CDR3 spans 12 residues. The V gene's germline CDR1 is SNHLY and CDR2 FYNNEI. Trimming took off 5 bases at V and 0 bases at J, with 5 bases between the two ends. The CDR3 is CASSPTSYEQYV. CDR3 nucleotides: TGTGCCAGCAGTCCCACCTCCTACGAGCAGTACGTC.

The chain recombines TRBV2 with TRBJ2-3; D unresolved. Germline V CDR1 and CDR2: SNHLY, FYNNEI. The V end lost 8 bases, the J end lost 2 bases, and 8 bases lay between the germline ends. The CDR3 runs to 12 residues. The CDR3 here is CASGLPTDTQYF. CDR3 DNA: TGTGCCAGCGGGTTGCCCACAGATACGCAGTATTTT.

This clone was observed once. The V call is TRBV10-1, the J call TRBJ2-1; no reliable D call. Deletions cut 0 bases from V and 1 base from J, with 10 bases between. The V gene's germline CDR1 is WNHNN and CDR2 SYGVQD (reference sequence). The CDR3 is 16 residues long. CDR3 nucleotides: TGCGCCAGCAGTGAGTCGCCGAGTCCATCCTACAATGAGCAGTTCTTC. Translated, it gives CASSESPSPSYNEQFF.

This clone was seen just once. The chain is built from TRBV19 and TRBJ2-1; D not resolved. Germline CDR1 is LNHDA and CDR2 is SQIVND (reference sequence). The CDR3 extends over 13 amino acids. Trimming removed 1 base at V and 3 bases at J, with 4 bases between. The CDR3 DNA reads TGTGCCAGTAGTATAGCAGACTACAATGAGCAGTTCTTC. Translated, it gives CASSIADYNEQFF.

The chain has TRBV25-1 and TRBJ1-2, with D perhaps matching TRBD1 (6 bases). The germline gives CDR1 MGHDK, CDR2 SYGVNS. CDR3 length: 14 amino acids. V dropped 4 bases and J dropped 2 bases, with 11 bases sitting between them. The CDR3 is CASSGGGFNYGYTF. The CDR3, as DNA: TGTGCCAGCAGTGGGGGGGGCTTCAACTATGGCTACACCTTC.

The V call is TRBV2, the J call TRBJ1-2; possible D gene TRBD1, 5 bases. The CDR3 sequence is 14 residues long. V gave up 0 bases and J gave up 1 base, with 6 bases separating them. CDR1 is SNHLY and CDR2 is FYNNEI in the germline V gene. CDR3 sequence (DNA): TGTGCCAGCAGTGAAGCGACAGATAACTATGGCTACACCTTC. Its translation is CASSEATDNYGYTF.

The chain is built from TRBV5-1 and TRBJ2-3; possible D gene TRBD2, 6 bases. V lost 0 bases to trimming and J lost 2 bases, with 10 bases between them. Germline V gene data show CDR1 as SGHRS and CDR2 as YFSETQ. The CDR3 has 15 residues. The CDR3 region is CASSLAGGLTDTQYF. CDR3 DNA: TGCGCCAGCAGCTTGGCCGGGGGTCTCACAGATACGCAGTATTTT.